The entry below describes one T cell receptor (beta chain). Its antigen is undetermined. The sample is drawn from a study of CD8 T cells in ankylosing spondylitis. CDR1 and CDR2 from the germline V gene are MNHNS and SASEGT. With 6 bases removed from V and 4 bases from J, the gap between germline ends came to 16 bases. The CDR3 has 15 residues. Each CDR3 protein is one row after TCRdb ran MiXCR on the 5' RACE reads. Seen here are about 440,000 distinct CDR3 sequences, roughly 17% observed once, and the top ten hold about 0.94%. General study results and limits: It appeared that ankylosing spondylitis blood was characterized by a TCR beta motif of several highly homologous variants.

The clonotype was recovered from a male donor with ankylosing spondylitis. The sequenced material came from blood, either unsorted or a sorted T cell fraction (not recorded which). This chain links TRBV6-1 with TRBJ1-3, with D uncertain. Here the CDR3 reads CASSRGRGGGNTIYF. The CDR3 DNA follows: TGTGCCAGCAGCCGTGGACGAGGAGGAGGAAACACCATATATTTT.